These 17 T cell receptor delta chains were all obtained from the same sample, sequenced in a study of γδ T cells in repeated Plasmodium falciparum infection. TCRdb re-called clones from the multiplex PCR reads via CATT. The sample holds 75,000 to 95,000 delta-chain clones, 0.9% to 1% seen once. Vgamma9/Vdelta2+ and Vdelta2-negative gammadelta T cells were flow-sorted from PBMC for bulk sequencing. Sequenced sample: gamma-delta T cells from blood. The receptors stem from a pool of human donors (malaria-infected and uninfected, not separated).

Concerning this clone itself: TCRdb records a much larger clone's protein for this DNA, with a difference at residue 7 that likely arises from a read error; the protein given is the translation of the DNA. The gene calls are TRDV2 and TRDJ1; D may be TRDD3 (6 bases). TCRdb leaves out the J gene; it was filled in here by matching the DNA to germline. The germline V gene encodes CDR1 GEAIGNYY and CDR2 EKD. Trimming left V 4 bases short and J 0 bases short, with 20 bases between. The CDR3 spans 17 residues. CDR3: CACDPVPSLGNTDKLIF. CDR3 nucleotide sequence: TGTGCCTGTGATCCCGTCCCTTCGCTGGGGAACACCGATAAACTCATCTTT.

Concerning this clone itself: This likely came from a read error, as a far larger clone is one base away. In the same sample, other DNA sequences code for this CDR3. The rearrangement uses TRDV1 and TRDJ1; 9 bases match TRDD3. This CDR3 has 20 residues. From germline, CDR1 is TSWWSYY and CDR2 QGS. The CDR3 is CALGGRGSFWGIHYTDKLIF. The CDR3 coding sequence is TGCGCTCTTGGGGGGAGGGGTTCTTTCTGGGGGATTCATTACACCGATAAACTCATCTTT.

Turning to this clone: Since a far larger clone is one base different, this is likely a read error. Other nucleotide sequences in the sample specify the same CDR3. This rearrangement joins TRDV1 to TRDJ1; D not resolved. CDR1 TSWWSYY and CDR2 QGS come from the germline V gene. This CDR3 has 16 residues. The CDR3 bases are TGTGCTCTTGGGGAACTTATCCCCCAAAAGGAGGGTAAACTCATCTTC. Its translation: CALGELIPQKEGKLIF.

Comment on this clone: A single base is all that separates this from a far larger clone, so a read error is likely. Other DNA sequences in the sample encode the same CDR3. The V call is TRDV2, the J call TRDJ1; TRDD3 matches 7 bases. The J gene is not listed in TCRdb, so it was assigned here from a DNA match to germline. This CDR3 is built from 18 residues. CDR1 and CDR2 from the germline V gene are GEAIGNYY and EKD. CDR3 in amino acids: CACDTVGEDTMTRYKLIF. The CDR3 coding sequence is TGCGCCTGTGACACCGTGGGAGAGGATACGATGACTCGGTATAAACTCATCTTT.

About this clone itself: A far larger clone is off by one base, so a read error is likely. Other DNA variants within this sample encode the same CDR3. V gene TRDV2 combines with J gene TRDJ1, with D maybe TRDD3 (5 bases). No J gene was available from TCRdb, and it was assigned here by a germline match of the DNA. V shed 0 bases and J shed 0 bases, with 22 bases lying between them. CDR3 length: 19 amino acids. From germline, CDR1 is GEAIGNYY and CDR2 EKD. CDR3 coding DNA: TGTGCCTGTGACACCGTTTCCCCCGGGGGGGGCCAGTACACCGATAAACTCATCTTT. Its protein is CACDTVSPGGGQYTDKLIF.

This clone has a count of ten or more. The gene calls are TRDV1 and TRDJ1; D may match TRDD2 or TRDD3 (8 bases each). CDR3 length: 28 residues. Trimming left V 2 bases short and J 0 bases short, with 49 bases between. The germline gives CDR1 TSWWSYY, CDR2 QGS. CDR3 DNA sequence: TGTGCTCTTGGGGAAGTCCCGGAATCTTCCTACGCCATTTCCCTACTGGGGGCCTTCACAAGCTACACCGATAAACTCATCTTT. This translates into CALGEVPESSYAISLLGAFTSYTDKLIF.

This clone was detected ten times or more. This may arise from a read error, as a much more abundant clone is one base away. This chain connects TRDV1 to TRDJ1, with a weak D call TRDD3 (6 bases). The ends were cut back, 5 bases at V and 2 bases at J, with 24 bases in the middle. This CDR3 spans 18 amino acids. Germline V gene data show CDR1 as TSWWSYY and CDR2 as QGS. CDR3 amino acids: CALGTRPRGTHETDKLIF. DNA of the CDR3: TGTGCTCTTGGGACCAGACCCCGGGGGACCCACGAGACCGATAAACTCATCTTT.

As regards this clone: This likely traces to a read error, being one base from a far larger clone. Other DNA sequences in this sample translate to the same CDR3. J gene calling gave no result, while the V gene is TRDV2; the table's TRDD3 call for D was not verified on the DNA. The length of the CDR3 is 15 residues. Germline lookup yields CDR1 GEAIGNYY and CDR2 EKD. CDR3 protein: CACDAMGADTDKLIF. The CDR3 region has the DNA TGTGCCTGTGACGCCATGGGGGCCGACACCGATAAACTCATCTTC.

On this clone itself: A far larger clone is just one base off, so this is likely a read error. In the same sample, other DNA sequences code for this CDR3. The chain joins TRDV2 to TRDJ1; the D gene is possibly TRDD3 (5 bases). The J gene comes from matching the DNA to germline here; TCRdb lacks it. This CDR3 has 16 residues. Germline V CDR1 and CDR2: GEAIGNYY, EKD. CDR3 residues: CACDSVAQDRTDKLIF. The DNA of the CDR3 is TGTGCCTGCGACAGCGTCGCCCAGGATAGGACCGATAAACTCATCTTT.

As concerns this clone: A read error likely explains why the TCRdb protein, taken from a much larger clone, differs from this DNA's translation at residue 6; the protein shown is translated from the DNA. The V gene is TRDV1, the J gene TRDJ1; 9 nucleotides agree with TRDD3. TCRdb does not report a J gene; here it was assigned by matching the DNA to germline references. Germline lookup yields CDR1 TSWWSYY and CDR2 QGS. V shed 0 bases, J shed 2 bases, and the junction held 10 bases outside the gene matches. CDR3 length: 18 residues. The CDR3: CALGELLLLGEITDKLIF. CDR3 in DNA: TGTGCTCTTGGGGAACTCCTCCTACTGGGGGAAATAACCGATAAACTCATCTTT.

Of note for this clone: A far larger clone is only one base removed, so a read error is likely. Other DNA sequences of this sample code for an identical CDR3. The genes are TRDV1 and TRDJ1, with 9 bases fitting TRDD3. The J gene, not given by TCRdb, was assigned here from a germline match of the nucleotide sequence. Trimming cost V 1 base and J 2 bases; bases outside gene matches: 14. The CDR3 contains 19 residues. The germline gives CDR1 TSWWSYY, CDR2 QGS. The CDR3 here is CALGERAYLGDGGTDKLIF. CDR3 DNA: TGTGCTCTTGGGGAACGGGCCTACCTGGGGGATGGAGGGACCGATAAACTCATCTTT.

This clone was seen more than once but under ten times. This DNA's translation differs at residue 4 from TCRdb's protein, which comes from a much larger clone; a read error is likely, and the protein shown is translated from the DNA. The chain joins TRDV1 to TRDJ1, with 8 bases that match TRDD3. Germline CDR1 reads TSWWSYY; CDR2 reads QGS. The CDR3 is 24 residues long. The CDR3 nucleotides read TGTGCTCTTAGGGAAAAGAGTCCCCGCCCTCCTCCGTCGCATGGGGATACCCACACCGATAAACTCATCTTT. Amino acids: CALREKSPRPPPSHGDTHTDKLIF.

This clone was found a few times. This DNA's translation and the protein TCRdb lists, from a much larger clone, do not match at residue 8, likely due to a read error; the protein shown is translated from the DNA. This chain links TRDV1 with TRDJ1, with D unclear. TCRdb gives no J gene; it was assigned here by matching the DNA to germline. The CDR3 has 16 amino acids. The V end was cut by 0 bases, the J end by 0 bases, with 11 bases between. CDR1 is TSWWSYY, CDR2 QGS, per germline. CDR3 sequence: CALGELGTEYTDKLIF. The CDR3 DNA follows: TGTGCTCTTGGGGAACTAGGGACTGAGTACACCGATAAACTCATCTTT.

In its sample, this clone was seen a few times. The TCRdb protein, from a much larger clone, departs from this DNA's translation at residue 7, likely by read error; the protein shown derives from the DNA. The CDR3 spells CALGERQWGGPSLTAQLFF. CDR3 coding DNA: TGTGCTCTTGGGGAACGGCAATGGGGGGGCCCCTCTTTGACAGCACAACTCTTCTTT. V gene TRDV1 combines with J gene TRDJ2, with D possibly TRDD3 on 6 matching bases. This CDR3 region has 19 residues. Per germline, CDR1 TSWWSYY and CDR2 QGS. V was clipped by 1 base and J by 0 bases, with 18 bases between them.

This clone was seen only a few times. A read error is likely here: a far larger clone is one base away. Different DNA sequences within this sample yield the same CDR3. No call exists for the J gene, whereas the V gene is TRDV2; the table's TRDD3 call for D was not verified on the DNA. CDR1 and CDR2 from the germline V gene are GEAIGNYY and EKD. This CDR3 is 15 amino acids long. CDR3 protein: CACDTGAGYTDKLIF. DNA of the CDR3: TGTGCCTGTGACACAGGGGCTGGCTACACCGATAAGCTCATCTTT.

The table lists this clone with a few counts. The TCRdb record carries a much larger clone's protein, which differs from this DNA's translation at residue 9; a read error is the likely cause, and the protein listed here is the DNA translation. The rearrangement links TRDV2 to TRDJ1, with 8 bases matching TRDD3. As TCRdb names no J gene, one was assigned here on the basis of a DNA match to germline. This CDR3 spans 18 amino acids. The germline V gene encodes CDR1 GEAIGNYY and CDR2 EKD. V trimming: 2 bases; J trimming: 0 bases; junction bases outside the gene matches: 13. CDR3 nucleotide sequence: TGTGCCTGTGACAGAGTACTGGGGGGCCCCACTTACACCGATAAACTCATCTTT. Its translation: CACDRVLGGPTYTDKLIF.

This clone was counted a few times. The protein that TCRdb holds for this DNA derives from a much larger clone and differs from the translated DNA at residue 4, which likely indicates a read error; the protein shown here is translated from the DNA. The V gene reported is TRDV1; the J gene is uncalled; the DNA was not compared with TRDD3, the D call given in the table. Germline values: CDR1 TSWWSYY, CDR2 QGS. CDR3 length: 12 amino acids. CDR3 region: CALSELTGGLIF. Here the CDR3 DNA reads TGTGCTCTCTCTGAGCTTACTGGGGGTCTCATCTTT.